This TCR beta chain is drawn from a study of blood T cell repertoires in COVID-19. In the study overall: The cDNA or gDNA used as material had been derived from T cells, B-cell-depleted T cells, or PBMCs.

Per the original data handling: Estimated nucleated cell counts came from reference gene primer amplification. Profiled with immunoSEQ multiplex PCR; TCRdb holds only in-frame clones, not every one. V and J calls and clone size are given by that table; D and trimming were obtained from the DNA. The profile shows over 90,000 clones, roughly 76% of them singletons. Germline lookup yields CDR1 SGHRS and CDR2 YFSETQ. The CDR3 loop spans 16 amino acids. Trimming shortened V by 0 bases and J by 2 bases, and 11 bases separated the two germline ends. The sample was peripheral blood. The chain combines TRBV5-1 with TRBJ2-2; no firm D call. The TCR originated in an elderly man with COVID-19, enrolled during active disease. The CDR3 DNA reads as TGCGCCAGCAGCTTGGTCCAATATACAAACACCGGGGAGCTGTTTTTT. Encoded protein: CASSLVQYTNTGELFF.